One sample yielded the 11 T cell receptor beta chains listed below, sequenced in a study of blood T cell repertoires in COVID-19. The repertoire was sequenced with immunoSEQ multiplex PCR; TCRdb's copy has only in-frame clones and lacks some. The sample holds more than 200,000 clones, about 88% seen once. Sequencing was done on a sample of peripheral blood. These receptors were obtained from a woman aged 55-70 years with COVID-19, enrolled during active disease.

The chain employs TRBV10-3 and TRBJ2-7; no reliable D call. Trimming stripped 1 base from V and 3 bases from J, with 7 bases between. The CDR3 spans 13 residues. The germline V gene has CDR1 ENHRY and CDR2 SYGVKD. The CDR3 spells CAISELIIYEQYF. In nucleotides, the CDR3 is TGTGCCATCAGTGAGTTAATAATCTACGAGCAGTACTTC.

The V call is TRBV5-6, the J call TRBJ1-2; no firm D call. Germline V CDR1 and CDR2: SGHDT, YYEEEE. This CDR3 spans 15 amino acids. The V and J ends lost 7 bases and 1 base respectively, with 17 bases between them. CDR3 protein: CASARLSYLNYGYTF. As DNA, the CDR3 is TGTGCCAGCGCGAGGCTTTCATATCTTAACTATGGCTACACCTTC. The full variable domain, its missing parts supplied by reference TRBV5-6 and TRBJ1-2, is DAGVTQSPTHLIKTRGQQVTLRCSPKSGHDTVSWYQQALGQGPQFIFQYYEEEERQRGNFPDRFSGHQFPNYSSELNVNALLLGDSALYLCASARLSYLNYGYTFGSGTRLTVV.

V usage is TRBV11-2 and J usage is TRBJ2-1, with 9 nucleotides matching TRBD1. The V gene's germline CDR1 is SGHAT and CDR2 FQNNGV. CDR3 length equals 15 residues. Germline trimming cut 5 bases from V and 2 bases from J; bases unmatched to any gene: 4. CDR3 amino acids: CASSPRDRAYNEQFF. Written as DNA, the CDR3 is TGTGCCAGCAGCCCCCGGGACAGGGCCTACAATGAGCAGTTCTTC.

The rearrangement links TRBV21-1 to TRBJ2-2; the D call of TRBD2 is as the table states it, not checked on the DNA. TRBV21-1 is tagged as a pseudogene. The CDR3 sequence is 14 residues long. This CDR3 reads CASSKSRGSGELFF. CDR3 in DNA: TGTGCCAGCAGCAAAAGCCGGGGGTCCGGGGAGCTGTTTTTT.

The V call is TRBV6-2 or TRBV6-3, the J call TRBJ2-3; 10 bases agree with TRBD1. The ends lost 3 bases at V and 4 bases at J; junction bases unmatched: 10. CDR1 and CDR2 from the germline V gene are MNHEY and SVGEGT. The CDR3 covers 17 residues. CDR3 coding DNA: TGTGCCAGCAGTTATATGACAGGGGGCGGAGTGGCAGATACGCAGTATTTT. Translation: CASSYMTGGGVADTQYF.

The sample holds one count of this clone. The chain employs TRBV5-8 and TRBJ2-2; TRBD2 agrees at 8 bases. V trimming: 4 bases; J trimming: 3 bases; junction bases outside the gene matches: 8. This CDR3 spans 16 amino acids. Germline V gene data show CDR1 as SGHTS and CDR2 as YDEGEE. In nucleotides, the CDR3 is TGTGCCAGCAGCGGTAGGACTAGCAGTTACACCGGGGAGCTGTTTTTT. It codes for CASSGRTSSYTGELFF.

The V and J genes are TRBV18 and TRBJ1-1, with 11 bases aligning to TRBD1. The length of the CDR3 is 16 residues. V trimming: 3 bases; J trimming: 1 base; junction bases outside the gene matches: 4. The germline CDR1 and CDR2 sequences are KGHSH and LQKENI. The CDR3: CASSPSGQGGNTEAFF. DNA of the CDR3: TGTGCCAGCTCACCGTCGGGACAGGGGGGGAACACTGAAGCTTTCTTT. Looking up the rest from reference TRBV18 and TRBJ1-1 gives the full variable domain: NAGVMQNPRHLVRRRGQEARLRCSPMKGHSHVYWYRQLPEEGLKFMVYLQKENIIDESGMPKERFSAEFPKEGPSILRIQQVVRGDSAAYFCASSPSGQGGNTEAFFGQGTRLTVV.

V is TRBV5-1 and J is TRBJ1-5; a possible D gene is TRBD1 (6 bases). The germline V and J ends were trimmed by 1 base and 0 bases, with 14 bases remaining between them. The length of the CDR3 is 17 residues. Germline CDR1 SGHRS, CDR2 YFSETQ. The CDR3 here is CASSLTEQGYSNQPQHF. CDR3 sequence (DNA): TGCGCCAGCAGCTTGACCGAACAGGGATATAGCAATCAGCCCCAGCATTTT. Drawing the rest from reference TRBV5-1 and TRBJ1-5, the complete variable domain is KAGVTQTPRYLIKTRGQQVTLSCSPISGHRSVSWYQQTPGQGLQFLFEYFSETQRNKGNFPGRFSGRQFSNSRSEMNVSTLELGDSALYLCASSLTEQGYSNQPQHFGDGTRLSIL.

The V call is TRBV4-3, the J call TRBJ2-3; no definite D call. Germline V CDR1 and CDR2: LGHNA, YSLEER. This CDR3 has 16 amino acids. V shed 1 base and J shed 1 base, with 12 bases lying between them. The CDR3 coding sequence is TGCGCCAGCAGCCAAGTCGGCGGAACTGGCACAGATACGCAGTATTTT. Protein product: CASSQVGGTGTDTQYF.

This rearrangement joins TRBV10-2 to TRBJ1-1, with D perhaps TRBD1 (5 bases). CDR1 is WSHSY and CDR2 is SAAADI in the germline V gene. V lost 5 bases and J lost 0, with 13 bases in between. This CDR3 region has 15 residues. The CDR3 protein is CASSTMGDLNTEAFF. The CDR3 nucleotides are TGCGCCAGCAGTACAATGGGGGACTTGAACACTGAAGCTTTCTTT.

This rearrangement joins TRBV11-2 to TRBJ2-2; the match to TRBD2 covers 9 bases. Trimming took 2 bases from V and 8 from J; bases not matched to a gene: 6. The CDR3 has 15 amino acids. CDR1 is SGHAT, CDR2 FQNNGV, per germline. The CDR3 loop reads CASSLLAGARGELFF. The CDR3 DNA reads as TGTGCCAGCAGCTTATTAGCGGGAGCCAGGGGGGAGCTGTTTTTT.